This T cell receptor (beta chain) was documented in a study of blood T cells in healthy people across ages. J was trimmed by 3 bases and V by 3 bases; bases with no gene match: 13. Germline V gene data show CDR1 as DFQATT and CDR2 as SNEGSKA (reference sequence). The CDR3 is 18 amino acids. Sample-barcoded 5' priming and a J-beta primer mix drove a second PCR of 7 to 11 cycles. Via MiXCR, TCRdb re-called the 5' RACE reads, giving one row per CDR3 protein. The table lists under 2,000,000 distinct CDR3 sequences, around half of them singletons. The genes are TRBV20-1 and TRBJ2-5; 13 positions agree with TRBD2. The sequencing sample was made of blood. This sequence originates from a woman aged 40-49 years in good health. The CDR3 protein is CSASPTRQLAGGKETQYF. The CDR3 DNA reads as TGCAGTGCTAGCCCTACTCGCCAACTAGCGGGGGGGAAAGAGACCCAGTACTTC.